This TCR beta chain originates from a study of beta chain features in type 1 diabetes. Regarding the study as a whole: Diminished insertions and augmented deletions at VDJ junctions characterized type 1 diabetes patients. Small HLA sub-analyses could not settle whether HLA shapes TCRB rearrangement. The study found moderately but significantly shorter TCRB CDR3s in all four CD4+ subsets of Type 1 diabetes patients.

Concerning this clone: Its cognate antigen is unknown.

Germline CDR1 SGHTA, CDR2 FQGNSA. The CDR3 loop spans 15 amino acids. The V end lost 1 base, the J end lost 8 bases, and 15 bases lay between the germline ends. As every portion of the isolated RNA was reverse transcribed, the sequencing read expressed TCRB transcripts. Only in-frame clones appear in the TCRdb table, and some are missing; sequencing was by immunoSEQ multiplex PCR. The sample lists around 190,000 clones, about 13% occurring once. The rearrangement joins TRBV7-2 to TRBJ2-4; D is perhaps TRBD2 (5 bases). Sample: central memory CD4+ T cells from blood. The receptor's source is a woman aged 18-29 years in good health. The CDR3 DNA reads TGTGCCAGCAGCTTAGTAGGTGGCAAAGCGGACATTCAGTACTTC. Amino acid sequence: CASSLVGGKADIQYF.